A selection of T cell receptor beta chains follows, all from one sample in a study of T-cell reconstitution after alpha-beta-depleted transplantation in children. From the PCR reads, TCRdb called clonotypes with MiXCR, one entry per CDR3 protein. The sample has 97,000 or so distinct CDR3 sequences, around 6% seen once; the top ten hold 5.5% to 6.5%. The sample in question was PBMCs, mostly from graft donor cells, obtained 60 days after TCRalphabeta/CD19-depleted stem cell transplant. These receptor sequences come from a female patient aged 2-15 years who had a stem cell transplant for Fanconi anemia, so the T cells may come from the graft donor. The CDR3 runs from the conserved cysteine through the conserved F or W. A D gene is named only where the DNA matches it firmly. Some rows mark clone size as missing; the rest say once, few, many or name a class of expanded clone.

v_call: TRBV20-1
clone_size: many
j_call: TRBJ2-5
d_call: NA
cdr3_nt: TGCAGTGCAGTGGAGAAACAAGAGACCCAGTACTTC
cdr3_aa: CSAVEKQETQYF

v_call: TRBV7-2
clone_size: few
j_call: TRBJ2-5
d_call: NA
cdr3_nt: TGTGCCAGCAGCATAGGGGGTTCTGAGACCCAGTACTTC
cdr3_aa: CASSIGGSETQYF

v_call: TRBV28
clone_size: many
j_call: TRBJ2-3
d_call: TRBD1
cdr3_nt: TGTGCCAGCAGTCTGACAGGGGGCGGCACAGATACGCAGTATTTT
cdr3_aa: CASSLTGGGTDTQYF

v_call: TRBV20-1
clone_size: few
j_call: TRBJ1-2
d_call: TRBD1
cdr3_nt: TGCAGTGCCCCAAGGGACAGGGCTAACTATGGCTACACCTTC
cdr3_aa: CSAPRDRANYGYTF

v_call: TRBV11-2
clone_size: few
j_call: TRBJ2-7
d_call: NA
cdr3_nt: TGTGCCAGCAGCCCCTCCCCTCGAAGAGCCTACGAGCAGTACTTC
cdr3_aa: CASSPSPRRAYEQYF

v_call: TRBV29-1
clone_size: many
j_call: TRBJ1-4
d_call: TRBD1
cdr3_nt: TGCAGCGTTGTAAAAAGGGGACAGGGGAATGAAAAACTGTTTTTT
cdr3_aa: CSVVKRGQGNEKLFF

v_call: TRBV28
clone_size: NA
j_call: TRBJ2-5
d_call: NA
cdr3_nt: TGTGCCAGCAGTCGCCAGCTCCTAGGGTGGGAGACCCAGTACTTC
cdr3_aa: CASSRQLLGWETQYF

v_call: TRBV7-3
clone_size: many
j_call: TRBJ2-2
d_call: TRBD1
cdr3_nt: TGTGCCAGCAGCCCACAACAGGGGGAGCACGGGGAGCTGTTTTTT
cdr3_aa: CASSPQQGEHGELFF

v_call: TRBV3-1
clone_size: many
j_call: TRBJ2-3
d_call: TRBD2
cdr3_nt: TGTGCCAGCAGCCGCGGGGGGGCCTTAGATACGCAGTATTTT
cdr3_aa: CASSRGGALDTQYF

v_call: TRBV28
clone_size: many
j_call: TRBJ2-5
d_call: TRBD1
cdr3_nt: TGTGCCAGCACGGACAGGGACCCCTTCACTCAAGAGACCCAGTACTTC
cdr3_aa: CASTDRDPFTQETQYF

v_call: TRBV4-2
clone_size: many
j_call: TRBJ2-3
d_call: TRBD2
cdr3_nt: TGTGCCAGCAGCCAACCGTCTAGCGGGGGCACAGATACGCAGTATTTT
cdr3_aa: CASSQPSSGGTDTQYF

v_call: TRBV6-4
clone_size: many
j_call: TRBJ2-1
d_call: TRBD2
cdr3_nt: TGTGCCAGCAGTCCTGGACTAGCGGCGAGTAATGAGCAGTTCTTC
cdr3_aa: CASSPGLAASNEQFF

v_call: TRBV28
clone_size: many
j_call: TRBJ2-4
d_call: NA
cdr3_nt: TGTGCCAGCAGGGGGATAGCCAAAAACATTCAGTACTTC
cdr3_aa: CASRGIAKNIQYF

v_call: TRBV29-1
clone_size: many
j_call: TRBJ2-3
d_call: TRBD2
cdr3_nt: TGCAGCGTGGACGGGACTAGCGGGGATTACACAGATACGCAGTATTTT
cdr3_aa: CSVDGTSGDYTDTQYF

v_call: TRBV7-2
clone_size: few
j_call: TRBJ2-7
d_call: NA
cdr3_nt: TGTGCCAGCAGCTCCCGCCCTTCTTACGAGCAGTACTTC
cdr3_aa: CASSSRPSYEQYF

v_call: TRBV20-1
clone_size: NA
j_call: TRBJ2-1
d_call: TRBD2
cdr3_nt: TGCAGTGCTAGAAAGGGACTAGCGGCCTACAATGAGCAGTTCTTC
cdr3_aa: CSARKGLAAYNEQFF

v_call: TRBV20-1
clone_size: NA
j_call: TRBJ2-3
d_call: TRBD1
cdr3_nt: TGCAGTGCTAGAAACGCCGGGACAGGGGTCACAGATACGCAGTATTTT
cdr3_aa: CSARNAGTGVTDTQYF

v_call: TRBV7-3
clone_size: many
j_call: TRBJ2-4
d_call: TRBD1
cdr3_nt: TGTGCCAGCAGCTTGCGACAGGGAAACATTCAGTACTTC
cdr3_aa: CASSLRQGNIQYF

v_call: TRBV29-1
clone_size: many
j_call: TRBJ2-7
d_call: NA
cdr3_nt: TGCAGCGTTGGTCTTAACTCCTACGAGCAGTACTTC
cdr3_aa: CSVGLNSYEQYF

v_call: TRBV24-1
clone_size: many
j_call: TRBJ2-7
d_call: TRBD2
cdr3_nt: TGTGCCACCAGGGGGACTAGGTCGAAGAACGAGCAGTACTTC
cdr3_aa: CATRGTRSKNEQYF

v_call: TRBV12-3/TRBV12-4
clone_size: NA
j_call: TRBJ2-3
d_call: TRBD2
cdr3_nt: TGTGCCAGCTGTTTAGTGCCCCCGGGACTAGCAGAGACAGATACGCAGTATTTT
cdr3_aa: CASCLVPPGLAETDTQYF

v_call: TRBV20-1
clone_size: many
j_call: TRBJ2-1
d_call: NA
cdr3_nt: TGCAGTGCTCCCCGGATGGGGGAGCAGTTCTTC
cdr3_aa: CSAPRMGEQFF

v_call: TRBV6-5
clone_size: many
j_call: TRBJ2-7
d_call: TRBD2
cdr3_nt: TGTGCCAGCAGTTACCCTCCGGCTAGCGGGAGAATCTACGAGCAGTACTTC
cdr3_aa: CASSYPPASGRIYEQYF

v_call: TRBV30
clone_size: NA
j_call: TRBJ2-6
d_call: NA
cdr3_nt: TGTGCCTGGAGTTCGGGGGCCAACGTCCTGACTTTC
cdr3_aa: CAWSSGANVLTF